The clone carrying this T cell receptor (beta chain) was observed many times. What it recognizes is unknown. This sample is drawn from a study of cytomegalovirus exposure and HLA in healthy donors. PCR amplification relied on 60 Vbeta primers (plus 13 Jbeta primers). The protocol was immunoSEQ multiplex PCR, while the TCRdb copy is restricted to in-frame clones and leaves out a portion. The sample contains some 170,000 clones, roughly 80% of which appear only once. The study's findings and limits: Several of the most significant clusters appeared, in a later analysis, to be linked to common viral pathogens. Analysis performed later showed TCR beta chains linked to HLA being more clonally expanded than equally common others. Confirmation in vitro established that a few CMV-associated chains were specific for CMV antigens. An Asian-associated ancestry cluster reportedly showed fewer N-insertions than the approximately 660-donor mean in a later analysis.

Per the germline V gene, CDR1 is LNHDA and CDR2 is SQIVND (reference sequence). The CDR3 sequence is 15 residues long. V gave up 9 bases and J gave up 1 base, with 16 bases separating them. The sequenced sample was PBMCs. The TCR sequence derives from a female donor in good health and CMV-seronegative. This sequence joins TRBV19 and TRBJ1-5, with D perhaps TRBD1 (6 bases). CDR3 loop: CASQSKGTSNQPQHF. The CDR3 coding sequence is TGTGCCAGCCAATCTAAGGGGACAAGCAATCAGCCCCAGCATTTT.